Below, one T cell receptor (beta chain) is given with its context. This entry comes from a study of cytomegalovirus exposure and HLA in healthy donors. The CDR3 has 14 amino acids. Germline V lookup: CDR1 SGHRS, CDR2 YFSETQ. Trimming removed 4 bases from V and 4 bases from J; junction bases left unmatched: 2. TCRdb keeps only in-frame clones here, not all; method: immunoSEQ multiplex PCR. The table lists about 150,000 clones, approximately 91% of them singletons. The chain joins TRBV5-1 to TRBJ2-5; the match to TRBD2 covers 12 bases. The source material was PBMCs. The origin of this receptor is a man between 18 and 35 years old in good health and CMV-seronegative. The CDR3 nucleotides read TGCGCCAGCAGCCAGGGACTAGCGGGAGAGACCCAGTACTTC. Encoded protein: CASSQGLAGETQYF.